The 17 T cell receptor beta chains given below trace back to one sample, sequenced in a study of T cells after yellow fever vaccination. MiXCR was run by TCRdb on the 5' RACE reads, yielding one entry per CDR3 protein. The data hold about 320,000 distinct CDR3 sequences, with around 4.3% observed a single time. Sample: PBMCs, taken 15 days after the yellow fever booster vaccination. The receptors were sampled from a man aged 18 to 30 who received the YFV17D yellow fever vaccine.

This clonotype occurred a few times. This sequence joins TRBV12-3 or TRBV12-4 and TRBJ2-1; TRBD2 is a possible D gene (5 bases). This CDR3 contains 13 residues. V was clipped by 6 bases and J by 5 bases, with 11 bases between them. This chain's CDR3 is CASRAGLDNEQFF. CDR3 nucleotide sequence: TGTGCCAGCAGAGCCGGACTCGACAATGAGCAGTTCTTC.

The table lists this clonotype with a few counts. This CDR3 reads CASQRGVSGNTIYF. In DNA, the CDR3 is TGTGCCAGCCAGCGGGGCGTCTCTGGAAACACCATATATTTT. The chain uses TRBV6-6 and TRBJ1-3; TRBD1 might be the D (5 bases). The CDR3 length is 14 residues. The V and J ends lost 8 bases and 0 bases respectively, with 11 bases between them. The germline V gene has CDR1 MNHNY and CDR2 SVGAGI (reference sequence).

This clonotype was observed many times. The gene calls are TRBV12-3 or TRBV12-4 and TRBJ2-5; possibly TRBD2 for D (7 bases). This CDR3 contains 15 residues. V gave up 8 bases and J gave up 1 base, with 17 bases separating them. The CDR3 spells CASGSGGASQETQYF. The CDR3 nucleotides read TGTGCCAGCGGATCTGGGGGGGCCTCCCAAGAGACCCAGTACTTC.

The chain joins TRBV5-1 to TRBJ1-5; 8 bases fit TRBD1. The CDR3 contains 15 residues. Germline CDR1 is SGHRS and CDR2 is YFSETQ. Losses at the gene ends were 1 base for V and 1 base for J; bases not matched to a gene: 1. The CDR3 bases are TGCGCCAGCAGCTTGACAGGGGGGAGCAATCAGCCCCAGCATTTT. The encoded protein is CASSLTGGSNQPQHF.

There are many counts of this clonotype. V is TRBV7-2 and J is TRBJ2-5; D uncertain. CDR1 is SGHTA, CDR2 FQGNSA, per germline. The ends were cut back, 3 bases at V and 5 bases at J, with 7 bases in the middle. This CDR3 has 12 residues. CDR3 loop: CASSFGYETQYF. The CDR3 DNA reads TGTGCCAGCAGCTTCGGATACGAGACCCAGTACTTC. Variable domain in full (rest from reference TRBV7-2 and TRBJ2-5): GAGVSQSPSNKVTEKGKDVELRCDPISGHTALYWYRQSLGQGLEFLIYFQGNSAPDKSGLPSDRFSAERTGGSVSTLTIQRTQQEDSAVYLCASSFGYETQYFGPGTRLLVL.

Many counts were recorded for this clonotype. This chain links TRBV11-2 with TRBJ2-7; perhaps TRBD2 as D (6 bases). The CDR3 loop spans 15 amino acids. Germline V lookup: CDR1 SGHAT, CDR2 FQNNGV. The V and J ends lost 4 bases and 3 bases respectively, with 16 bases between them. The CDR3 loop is CASSSLRGSDYEQYF. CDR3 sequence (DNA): TGTGCCAGCAGCTCCCTCCGGGGGTCCGACTACGAGCAGTACTTC.

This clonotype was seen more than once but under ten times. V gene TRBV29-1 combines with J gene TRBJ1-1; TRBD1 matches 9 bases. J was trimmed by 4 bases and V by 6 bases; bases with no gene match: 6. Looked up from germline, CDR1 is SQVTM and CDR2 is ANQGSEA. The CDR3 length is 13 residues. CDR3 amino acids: CSVAQGASTEAFF. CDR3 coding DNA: TGCAGCGTCGCACAGGGGGCTAGCACTGAAGCTTTCTTT.

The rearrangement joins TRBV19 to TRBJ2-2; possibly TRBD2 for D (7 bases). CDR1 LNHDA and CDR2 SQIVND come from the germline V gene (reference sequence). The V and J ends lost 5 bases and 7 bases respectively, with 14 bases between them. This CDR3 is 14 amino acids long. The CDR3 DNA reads TGTGCCAGTAGTGCCCGGGGGGCGGTCGGGGAGCTGTTTTTT. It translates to CASSARGAVGELFF.

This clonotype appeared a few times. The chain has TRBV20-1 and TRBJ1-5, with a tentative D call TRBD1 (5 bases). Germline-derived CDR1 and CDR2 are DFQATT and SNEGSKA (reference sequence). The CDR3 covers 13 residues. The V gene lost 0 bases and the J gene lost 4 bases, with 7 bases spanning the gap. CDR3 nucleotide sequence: TGCAGTGCTAGAGATCAGGGAAATCAGCCCCAGCATTTT. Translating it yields CSARDQGNQPQHF.

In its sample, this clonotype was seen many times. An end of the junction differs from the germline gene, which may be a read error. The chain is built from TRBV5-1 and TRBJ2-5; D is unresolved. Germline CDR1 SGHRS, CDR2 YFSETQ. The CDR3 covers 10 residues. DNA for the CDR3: TGTGCCAGCAGCCAAGAGACCCAGTACTTC. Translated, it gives CASSQETQYF.

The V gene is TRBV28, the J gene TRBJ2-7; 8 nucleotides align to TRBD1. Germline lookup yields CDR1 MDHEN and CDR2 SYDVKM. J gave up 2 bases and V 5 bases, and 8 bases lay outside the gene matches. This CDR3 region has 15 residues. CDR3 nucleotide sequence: TGTGCCAGCAGTCCCTCGGACAGGGAAACCTACGAGCAGTACGTC. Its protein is CASSPSDRETYEQYV.

DNA for the CDR3: TGCAGTGCTAGAGATCCGCGGGGATTCTCCTACGAGCAGTACTTC. It specifies CSARDPRGFSYEQYF. J is TRBJ2-7 and V is TRBV20-1; D is possibly TRBD2 (6 bases). V was pared by 0 bases and J by 0 bases, with 12 bases between. CDR1 is DFQATT, CDR2 SNEGSKA, per germline (reference sequence). There are 15 residues in the CDR3.

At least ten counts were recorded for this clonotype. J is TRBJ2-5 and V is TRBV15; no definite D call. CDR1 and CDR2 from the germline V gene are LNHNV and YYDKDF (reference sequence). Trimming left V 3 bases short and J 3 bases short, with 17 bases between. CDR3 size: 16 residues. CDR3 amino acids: CATSSPYWNPKETQYF. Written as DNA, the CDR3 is TGTGCCACCAGCAGTCCTTACTGGAACCCCAAAGAGACCCAGTACTTC.

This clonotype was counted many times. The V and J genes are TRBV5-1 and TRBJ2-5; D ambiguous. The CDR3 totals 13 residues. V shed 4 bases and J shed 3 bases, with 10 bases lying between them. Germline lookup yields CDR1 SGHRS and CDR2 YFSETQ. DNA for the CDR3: TGCGCCAGCAGCGCTTTATCAGAAGAGACCCAGTACTTC. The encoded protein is CASSALSEETQYF.

CDR3 sequence: CASRAGGSNTEAFF. CDR3 bases: TGTGCCAGCAGAGCGGGTGGGAGCAACACTGAAGCTTTCTTT. The V gene is TRBV6-1, the J gene TRBJ1-1; D uncertain. The CDR3 is made up of 14 amino acids. V was pared by 6 bases and J by 2 bases, with 13 bases between. Germline lookup yields CDR1 MNHNS and CDR2 SASEGT.

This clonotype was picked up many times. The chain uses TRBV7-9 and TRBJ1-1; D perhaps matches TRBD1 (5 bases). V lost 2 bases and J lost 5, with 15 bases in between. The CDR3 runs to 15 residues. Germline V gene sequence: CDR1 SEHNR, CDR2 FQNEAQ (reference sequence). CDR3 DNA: TGTGCCAGCAGCTTACTTACTGGGGCCCCTACTGAAGCTTTCTTT. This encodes CASSLLTGAPTEAFF.

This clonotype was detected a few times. The CDR3 bases are TGTGCCAGCAGTGAAAGCGGGGACACCGGGGAGCTGTTTTTT. The encoded protein is CASSESGDTGELFF. This chain connects TRBV6-4 to TRBJ2-2, with 7 nucleotides matching TRBD2. The CDR3 runs 14 residues. J was trimmed by 3 bases and V by 3 bases; bases with no gene match: 1. Germline values: CDR1 MRHNA, CDR2 SNTAGT.